This entry lists 28 T cell receptor beta chains sequenced from one sample in a study of shared clonotypes between healthy human individuals. The method was immunoSEQ multiplex PCR; TCRdb's version includes in-frame clones alone and lacks a portion of them. Here the sample spans about a million clones, around 74% being singletons. The sample consisted of memory CD4+ T cells sorted from blood. Sample subset: CD45RA-negative fraction. The receptors shown here come from a man between 18 and 35 years old in good health.

Concerning this clone itself: Other DNA sequences in the same sample also yield this CDR3. The rearrangement joins TRBV5-6 to TRBJ2-7; D gene uncertain. V was cut by 4 bases and J by 3 bases, with 5 bases left in between. The CDR3 is 11 amino acids. CDR1 is SGHDT, CDR2 YYEEEE, per germline. Here the CDR3 reads CASSQSYEQYF. The CDR3 DNA follows: TGTGCCAGCAGCCAAAGCTACGAGCAGTACTTC.

The rearrangement joins TRBV5-1 to TRBJ1-6, with 8 bases that match TRBD1. Germline V gives CDR1 SGHRS, CDR2 YFSETQ. The CDR3 loop spans 15 amino acids. V lost 3 bases and J lost 6; bases outside the gene matches: 5. CDR3 coding DNA: TGCGCCAGCAGCTCGGCAACAGGGGGTAATTCACCCCTCCACTTT. Amino acid sequence: CASSSATGGNSPLHF.

The rearrangement joins TRBV9 to TRBJ1-3; no firm D call. Deletions cut 3 bases from V and 2 bases from J, with 9 bases between. Germline V gene data show CDR1 as SGDLS and CDR2 as YYNGEE. This CDR3 comprises 14 residues. CDR3 amino acids: CASSAGGAGNTIYF. CDR3 bases: TGTGCCAGCAGCGCCGGTGGTGCTGGAAACACCATATATTTT.

This sequence joins TRBV6-5 and TRBJ1-2; possible D gene TRBD1, 5 bases. V lost 6 bases and J lost 2, with 16 bases in between. The CDR3 consists of 15 residues. CDR1 and CDR2 from the germline V gene are MNHEY and SVGAGI. CDR3 DNA sequence: TGTGCCAGCAGCTTACTAGAGGGGAGGAACTATGGCTACACCTTC. This encodes CASSLLEGRNYGYTF.

The chain couples TRBV5-1 to TRBJ2-1, with 11 bases matching TRBD2. Unmatched junction bases numbered 5, after V lost 0 bases and J lost 3 bases. The CDR3 runs 17 residues. Germline lookup yields CDR1 SGHRS and CDR2 YFSETQ. The CDR3 nucleotides read TGCGCCAGCAGCTTGGGGCTGGGGACTAGCGGCTACAATGAGCAGTTCTTC. Amino acid sequence: CASSLGLGTSGYNEQFF.

A few counts support this clone. This CDR3 is CASSQSPRAFF. CDR3 DNA: TGTGCCAGCAGCCAATCCCCCAGGGCTTTCTTT. V is TRBV11-2 and J is TRBJ1-1; D not resolved. Trimming took off 5 bases at V and 11 bases at J, with 12 bases between the two ends. The CDR3 sequence is 11 residues long. CDR1 SGHAT and CDR2 FQNNGV come from the germline V gene.

The V call is TRBV21-1, the J call TRBJ2-3; the listed D gene, TRBD1, was not tested against the DNA. TRBV21-1 is a known pseudogene. The CDR3 covers 16 residues. CDR3 sequence: CASSPRDRPFTDTQYF. The CDR3 DNA sequence: TGTGCCAGCAGCCCGAGGGACAGACCCTTCACAGATACGCAGTATTTT.

V gene TRBV7-9 combines with J gene TRBJ2-3, with no clear D. With 5 bases removed from V and 2 bases from J, the gap between germline ends came to 8 bases. CDR1 SEHNR and CDR2 FQNEAQ come from the germline V gene (reference sequence). This CDR3 is 13 amino acids long. CDR3 in amino acids: CASSPGSTDTQYF. CDR3 nucleotides: TGTGCCAGCAGCCCCGGATCCACAGATACGCAGTATTTT.

The genes are TRBV10-3 and TRBJ2-1; the D gene could be TRBD1 or TRBD2 (5 bases each). The germline CDR1 and CDR2 sequences are ENHRY and SYGVKD. V was trimmed by 7 bases and J by 5 bases, leaving 12 bases between them. This CDR3 comprises 13 residues. CDR3 protein: CAITGTANNEQFF. CDR3 nucleotide sequence: TGTGCCATCACTGGGACGGCAAACAATGAGCAGTTCTTC.

There are a few counts of this clone. The CDR3 DNA reads as TGTGCCAGCAGCCCCCGACGGGGGGGGCACACCTTC. Amino acid sequence: CASSPRRGGHTF. The rearrangement joins TRBV6-5 to TRBJ1-2; perhaps TRBD1 as D (6 bases). V was clipped by 6 bases and J by 12 bases, with 17 bases between them. This CDR3 comprises 12 residues. CDR1 is MNHEY and CDR2 is SVGAGI in the germline V gene.

V and J are TRBV7-2 and TRBJ2-1; 8 positions agree with TRBD1. The V and J ends lost 3 bases and 4 bases, in that order; junction bases with no gene match: 5. The CDR3 is made up of 15 amino acids. CDR1 is SGHTA, CDR2 FQGNSA, per germline. CDR3 residues: CASSFDRGGYNEQFF. CDR3 DNA: TGTGCCAGCAGCTTCGACAGGGGAGGATACAATGAGCAGTTCTTC.

The V and J genes are TRBV7-2 and TRBJ2-5; TRBD1 aligns across 12 bases. The CDR3 consists of 16 residues. Germline V gene sequence: CDR1 SGHTA, CDR2 FQGNSA. Trimming at V came to 6 bases and at J to 5 bases, leaving 10 bases not matched to a gene. CDR3 DNA sequence: TGTGCCAGCAGGCTTGCCGGGACAGGGGGCGCCGAGACCCAGTACTTC. Its protein product is CASRLAGTGGAETQYF.

A word on this clone: This same CDR3 is encoded by further DNA sequences in the sample. V is TRBV7-3 and J is TRBJ2-3, with unresolved D. Trimming left V 0 bases short and J 0 bases short, with 7 bases between. CDR3 length: 15 amino acids. CDR1 is SGHTA, CDR2 FQGTGA, per germline. The CDR3 loop is CASSLTGLSTDTQYF. The DNA of the CDR3 is TGTGCCAGCAGCTTAACAGGGTTGAGCACAGATACGCAGTATTTT.

This clone was found once. This chain connects TRBV7-9 to TRBJ1-3; no reliable D call. This CDR3 comprises 11 residues. CDR1 and CDR2 (germline): SEHNR, FQNEAQ (reference sequence). V lost 10 bases and J lost 2, with 6 bases in between. The CDR3 loop reads CAILTGNTIYF. CDR3 bases: TGTGCCATCCTTACTGGAAACACCATATATTTT.

V usage is TRBV23-1 and J usage is TRBJ1-5; TRBD1 matches at 10 bases. TRBV23-1 is an open reading frame whose function is uncertain. This CDR3 has 18 residues. V lost 4 bases to trimming and J lost 0 bases; unmatched junction nucleotides: 9. CDR3 residues: CASSRRQGAPYSNQPQHF. The CDR3 DNA sequence: TGCGCCAGCAGTCGGCGACAGGGGGCTCCCTATAGCAATCAGCCCCAGCATTTT.

The chain joins TRBV2 to TRBJ1-2; 8 bases are shared with TRBD1. The CDR3 consists of 12 residues. Germline CDR1 is SNHLY and CDR2 is FYNNEI. With 6 bases clipped from V and 6 bases from J, the junction kept 3 bases outside the gene matches. In nucleotides, the CDR3 is TGTGCCAGCAGCGGACAGGGCGATGGCTACACCTTC. It encodes CASSGQGDGYTF.

The chain combines TRBV6-1 with TRBJ2-7; the D gene is possibly TRBD1 (6 bases). Germline V CDR1 and CDR2: MNHNS, SASEGT. CDR3 size: 15 residues. The V end lost 4 bases, the J end lost 2 bases, and 15 bases lay between the germline ends. Written as DNA, the CDR3 is TGTGCCAGCAGTGCGGCCGGGACATCCACCTACGAGCAGTACTTC. As protein: CASSAAGTSTYEQYF.

The chain employs TRBV5-6 and TRBJ2-6; D remains unclear. The V and J ends lost 0 bases and 2 bases respectively, with 6 bases between them. The CDR3 has 15 residues. Germline CDR1 SGHDT, CDR2 YYEEEE. As DNA, the CDR3 is TGTGCCAGCAGCTTGGAACGAACTGGGGCCAACGTCCTGACTTTC. Protein product: CASSLERTGANVLTF.

The chain joins TRBV25-1 to TRBJ2-1; unclear D gene. This CDR3 has 13 amino acids. The germline V gene has CDR1 MGHDK and CDR2 SYGVNS. The V gene lost 1 base and the J gene lost 7 bases, with 8 bases spanning the gap. The CDR3 sequence: CASSEFRRNEQFF. The CDR3 coding sequence is TGTGCCAGCAGTGAATTTCGGCGTAATGAGCAGTTCTTC.

Only one count was recorded for this clone. This chain joins TRBV6-5 and TRBJ2-7, with TRBD1 matching over 8 bases. Per germline, CDR1 MNHEY and CDR2 SVGAGI. With V trimmed by 2 bases and J by 0 bases, 3 bases remained unmatched. The CDR3 spans 15 residues. The CDR3 spells CASSYRDRSSYEQYF. Written as DNA, the CDR3 is TGTGCCAGCAGTTACAGGGACAGGAGCTCCTACGAGCAGTACTTC.

This chain joins TRBV30 and TRBJ2-7, with 7 bases lining up with TRBD2. The V and J ends lost 5 bases and 3 bases, in that order; junction bases with no gene match: 13. Germline V gene lookup returns CDR1 GTSNPN and CDR2 SVGIG (reference sequence). This CDR3 region has 15 residues. CDR3 region: CAWSQLGGGDYEQYF. The CDR3 nucleotides are TGTGCCTGGTCTCAACTAGGTGGGGGGGACTACGAGCAGTACTTC.

The CDR3 region has the DNA TGTGCCAGCAGCTTAGGCCTAGGGACAGGGGCGGACACTGAAGCTTTCTTT. Translation: CASSLGLGTGADTEAFF. This rearrangement joins TRBV7-9 to TRBJ1-1; 10 nucleotides align to TRBD1. This CDR3 region has 17 residues. Germline V gene sequence: CDR1 SEHNR, CDR2 FQNEAQ (reference sequence). The V segment lost 1 base and the J segment 3 bases; nucleotides outside the gene matches: 8.

This chain joins TRBV5-1 and TRBJ2-7; D possibly corresponds to TRBD2 (6 bases). V was trimmed by 4 bases and J by 6 bases, leaving 11 bases between them. The CDR3 loop spans 12 amino acids. Germline V gene data show CDR1 as SGHRS and CDR2 as YFSETQ. CDR3 nucleotides: TGCGCCAGCAGCGTCCGGGGGACCGAGCAGTACTTC. It is translated as CASSVRGTEQYF.

This clone showed up many times. The chain joins TRBV9 to TRBJ1-2, with 8 bases lining up with TRBD1. This CDR3 region has 14 residues. From germline, CDR1 is SGDLS and CDR2 YYNGEE. After removal of 5 bases from V and 7 bases from J, the junction contained 10 bases not matched to a gene. The CDR3 DNA follows: TGTGCCAGCAGTCGGACAGGGACCTTGGGTGGCTACACCTTC. It is translated as CASSRTGTLGGYTF. Looking up the rest from reference TRBV9 and TRBJ1-2 gives the full variable domain: DSGVTQTPKHLITATGQRVTLRCSPRSGDLSVYWYQQSLDQGLQFLIQYYNGEERAKGNILERFSAQQFPDLHSELNLSSLELGDSALYFCASSRTGTLGGYTFGSGTRLTVV.

The chain joins TRBV29-1 to TRBJ1-1; TRBD1 agrees at 9 bases. The CDR3 sequence is 12 residues long. Germline V gene data show CDR1 as SQVTM and CDR2 as ANQGSEA. Trimming removed 6 bases from V and 4 bases from J; junction bases left unmatched: 3. CDR3 nucleotide sequence: TGCAGCGTGTTACAGGGGGCCACTGAAGCTTTCTTT. This encodes CSVLQGATEAFF.

The chain links TRBV6-7 to TRBJ2-7; 7 bases match TRBD1. TRBV6-7 is labeled an ORF, and its function is uncertain. The CDR3 has 16 amino acids. After removal of 7 bases from V and 1 base from J, the junction contained 13 bases not matched to a gene. The CDR3 loop reads CASTTVEDRYSYEQYF. The CDR3 DNA reads as TGTGCCAGCACAACCGTAGAGGACAGGTATTCCTACGAGCAGTACTTC.

V usage is TRBV6-1 and J usage is TRBJ1-3; 10 bases align to TRBD1. Germline V CDR1 and CDR2: MNHNS, SASEGT. The CDR3 is 14 residues long. The V and J ends lost 9 bases and 3 bases, in that order; junction bases with no gene match: 5. CDR3 loop: CASSDRGYGNTIYF. The CDR3 nucleotides are TGTGCCAGTTCGGACAGGGGGTATGGAAACACCATATATTTT.

This clone was seen only a few times. The chain has TRBV20-1 and TRBJ1-1; a weak D match, TRBD1 (6 bases). CDR1 and CDR2 (germline): DFQATT, SNEGSKA (reference sequence). There are 11 residues in the CDR3. The CDR3, as DNA: TGCGGTCAACAGGGGAACACTGAAGCTTTCTTT. Amino acid sequence: CGQQGNTEAFF.